Detailed here is one TCR beta chain. Its target is unknown. The record originates from a study of monozygotic twins with inflammatory bowel disease. TCRdb reworked the 5' RACE reads into one entry per CDR3 protein, no DNA. The sample's table shows roughly 320,000 distinct CDR3 sequences. The CDR3 has 19 amino acids. Broader study findings: Twins classed as concordant or discordant showed no difference in repertoire similarity, possibly from limited power. Variability in patient repertoires may have come partly from differing immunosuppressive treatments. The co-twins with IBD showed lower TCRbeta diversity (inverse Simpson) than their healthy siblings. There was no way to distinguish the different T cell subtypes.

The chain carries TRBV12-3 or TRBV12-4 and TRBJ2-1; the TCRdb D gene call, TRBD1, has no DNA to confirm it. Sequenced: blood. The receptor was isolated from a human donor with ulcerative colitis or Crohn's disease, or a healthy co-twin of an affected twin (not recorded which). The CDR3 sequence: CASRTAGTGFVSSYNEQFF.